Here is one T cell receptor beta chain with its context. The antigen is unknown. The data were obtained in a study of T cells in Graves' hyperthyroidism and ophthalmopathy. A patient was excluded if there was uncontrolled infection, other autoimmune disease, pregnancy or lactation. Using RNA transcripts as the source, TCR beta CDR3 regions were amplified. An initial round of RT-PCR targeting the TCR CDR3 relied on the HTBI primer set. TCRdb re-called the multiplex PCR reads with MiXCR, one entry per CDR3 protein. The repertoire holds around 100,000 distinct CDR3 sequences, with about 50% as singletons. Study-wide points: Most expanded thyroid clonotypes above 0.001 also appeared in blood.

The receptor was derived from a man aged 35 to 55 with Graves' hyperthyroidism. Sequenced material: blood.

The CDR3 bases are TGCGCCAGCAGTGATAGGCCCCAGCATTTT. As protein: CASSDRPQHF. V and J are TRBV10-1 and TRBJ1-5; no clear D. This CDR3 contains 10 residues. Trimming cost V 3 bases and J 9 bases, with 3 bases left between them. From germline, CDR1 is WNHNN and CDR2 SYGVQD (reference sequence).